These T cell receptor beta chains were read from a single sample in a study of human T cells and chemical hapten exposure. Each CDR3 protein gets one entry after TCRdb re-called the 5' RACE reads with MiXCR. The repertoire holds about 81,000 distinct CDR3 sequences, with roughly 15% as singletons. These receptors came from a female donor in good health. The CDR3 runs from the conserved cysteine through the conserved F or W. The D gene is left open where the match is weak. Clone sizes are given selectively: once, few, many, or a class where the clone is expanded.

abundance	v_gene	d_gene	j_gene	CDR3nt	CDR3aa
.	TRBV6-6	.	TRBJ2-5	TGTGCCAGCAGCAACACAGGGATATTTCGAGAGACCCAGTACTTC	CASSNTGIFRETQYF
few	TRBV11-1	.	TRBJ2-7	TGTGCCAGCAGCCTCCGGCTTAGTGCCGAGCAGTACTTC	CASSLRLSAEQYF
few	TRBV27	.	TRBJ2-2	TGTGCCAGCGCGCCGGGGATGGCAAGAGGGAACACCGGGGAGCTGTTTTTT	CASAPGMARGNTGELFF
.	TRBV12-3/TRBV12-4	.	TRBJ2-3	TGTGCCAGCAGTCGGCAGCGAGGCACAGATACGCAGTATTTT	CASSRQRGTDTQYF
.	TRBV6-2/TRBV6-3	TRBD1	TRBJ1-1	TGTGCCAGCAGTACCCACAGGGGATCGGACACTGAAGCTTTCTTT	CASSTHRGSDTEAFF
.	TRBV4-2	.	TRBJ1-5	TGTGCCAGCAGGCTGACTGTCGAAGGGGGTCAGCCCCAGCATTTT	CASRLTVEGGQPQHF
few	TRBV4-3	TRBD2	TRBJ2-3	TGCGCCAGCAGCCAAGCCGGGACTAGCAAAAGCCGCCCAGATACGCAGTATTTT	CASSQAGTSKSRPDTQYF
.	TRBV6-2/TRBV6-3	.	TRBJ2-2	TGTGCCAGCACAACGCGGGCCCCACGTGTCACCGGGGAGCTGTTTTTT	CASTTRAPRVTGELFF
.	TRBV5-1	.	TRBJ2-6	TGCGCCAGCAGCCAACGGACAGTGAAAGGGGGGGCCAACGTCCTGACTTTC	CASSQRTVKGGANVLTF
few	TRBV5-1	.	TRBJ1-3	TGCGCCAGCAGCTTGGGGTCTGGAAACACCATATATTTT	CASSLGSGNTIYF
few	TRBV12-3/TRBV12-4	.	TRBJ1-5	TGTGCCAGCAGTTTATTGAGTGGGCAGCCCCAGCATTTT	CASSLLSGQPQHF
.	TRBV6-6	.	TRBJ1-4	TGTGCCAGCAGTTACCCAGGTTTAGAAAAACTGTTTTTT	CASSYPGLEKLFF
.	TRBV7-2	TRBD1	TRBJ2-5	TGTGCCAGCAGCTGGGGGACAGCGAACCAAGAGACCCAGTACTTC	CASSWGTANQETQYF
.	TRBV12-3/TRBV12-4	TRBD1	TRBJ1-2	TGTGCCAGCACCAAGGGGGCAGGGGGCGTCTATGGCTACACCTTC	CASTKGAGGVYGYTF
few	TRBV7-9	.	TRBJ2-7	TGTGCCAGCAGTCCTCAGTACGAGCAGTACTTC	CASSPQYEQYF
few	TRBV18	TRBD2	TRBJ2-7	TGTGCCAGCTCAGGGACTAGCAGAACCTACGAGCAGTACTTC	CASSGTSRTYEQYF
few	TRBV5-4	.	TRBJ2-6	TGTGCCAGCAGCAGCGGACAGCCCCACTCTGGGGCCAACGTCCTGACTTTC	CASSSGQPHSGANVLTF
.	TRBV19	.	TRBJ2-7	TGTGCCAGTGGGACGCCGGGCACCATCTACGAGCAGTACTTC	CASGTPGTIYEQYF
few	TRBV3-1	.	TRBJ1-3	TGTGCCAGCAGCCCGACTGTCGATGGAAACACCATATATTTT	CASSPTVDGNTIYF
.	TRBV7-2	.	TRBJ2-7	TGTGCCAGCAGCTTAACCGGAGAAGCCTACGAGCAGTACTTC	CASSLTGEAYEQYF
few	TRBV3-1	.	TRBJ1-1	TGTGCCAGCAGCCAGACCACGAACACTGAAGCTTTCTTT	CASSQTTNTEAFF
.	TRBV29-1	.	TRBJ1-1	TGCAGCGTACAAAAGGGGGGCAGGGACACTGAAGCTTTCTTT	CSVQKGGRDTEAFF
.	TRBV4-1	TRBD2	TRBJ2-3	TGCGCCAGCAGCCCTACTAGCGGGGGGGCATCAGATACGCAGTATTTT	CASSPTSGGASDTQYF
.	TRBV19	.	TRBJ1-3	TGTGCCAGTAGTACGCTACAGGCTCAGCGAACCATATATTTT	CASSTLQAQRTIYF
few	TRBV7-2	.	TRBJ2-1	TGTGCCAGCAGCTTAGGGGCCCAGGGGTTGGGGAATGAGCAGTTCTTC	CASSLGAQGLGNEQFF
few	TRBV9	TRBD2	TRBJ2-1	TGTGCCAGCAGCGTAGGGGGACTAGCGGTCTACAATGAGCAGTTCTTC	CASSVGGLAVYNEQFF
few	TRBV4-1	TRBD2	TRBJ2-3	TGCGCCAGCAGCAACCGGGACTACCCCACAGATACGCAGTATTTT	CASSNRDYPTDTQYF
few	TRBV20-1	.	TRBJ2-7	TGCAGTGCTAGTTATCCCGGTCAGGGAAGCTCCTACGAGCAGTACTTC	CSASYPGQGSSYEQYF
few	TRBV3-1	TRBD2	TRBJ2-2	TGTGCCAGCAGCCAGGGCCCGGGGGGCACCGGGGAGCTGTTTTTT	CASSQGPGGTGELFF
.	TRBV27	TRBD1	TRBJ1-4	TGTGCCAGCAGTTTAGGGACAGGGGGAGGGGAAAAACTGTTTTTT	CASSLGTGGGEKLFF
.	TRBV28	.	TRBJ1-4	TGTGCCAGCACAAGGTCTAATGAAAAACTGTTTTTT	CASTRSNEKLFF
.	TRBV6-5	TRBD2	TRBJ2-2	TGTGCCAGCGGGTTAGCGGGAACCAACACCGGGGAGCTGTTTTTT	CASGLAGTNTGELFF
few	TRBV20-1	TRBD2	TRBJ2-3	TGCAGTGCTAGAGATGGGACTAGCGGGGTAGTAGATACGCAGTATTTT	CSARDGTSGVVDTQYF
.	TRBV11-2	.	TRBJ2-3	TGTGCCAGCAGTTCGGGACCGAAAGATACGCAGTATTTT	CASSSGPKDTQYF
.	TRBV7-2	.	TRBJ2-3	TGTGCCAGCAGCTTAGTCCCAGCTGGGCTAGATACGCAGTATTTT	CASSLVPAGLDTQYF
.	TRBV5-6	.	TRBJ1-4	TGTGCCAGCAGCCCGAGGGGGGCGGGGATCGAAAAACTGTTTTTT	CASSPRGAGIEKLFF
.	TRBV4-3	.	TRBJ2-2	TGCGCCAGCAGCCAAGATGAACGGGGGCGGACCGGGGAGCTGTTTTTT	CASSQDERGRTGELFF
.	TRBV20-1	TRBD1	TRBJ1-1	TGCAGTGCTAGAAGGTTACAGGGGGGGAACACTGAAGCTTTCTTT	CSARRLQGGNTEAFF
few	TRBV5-1	TRBD1	TRBJ1-4	TGCGCCAGCAGGGCCGGGACAGGGGCCTCAAATGAAAAACTGTTTTTT	CASRAGTGASNEKLFF
few	TRBV2	.	TRBJ2-3	TGTGCCAGCAGTGGTCTCCGGGCGAGCACAGATACGCAGTATTTT	CASSGLRASTDTQYF
few	TRBV4-1	TRBD2	TRBJ2-3	TGCGCCAGCAGCCAGAAGACTAGCGGGGAATCTAGCACAGATACGCAGTATTTT	CASSQKTSGESSTDTQYF
few	TRBV12-3/TRBV12-4	.	TRBJ1-4	TGTGCCAGCAGTTTAGCAGGGGCAGCTAATGAAAAACTGTTTTTT	CASSLAGAANEKLFF